These 21 T cell receptor beta chains were sequenced from one sample in a study of blood T cell repertoires in COVID-19. The table came from immunoSEQ multiplex PCR; TCRdb's copy has only in-frame clones and leaves some out. The repertoire holds around 130,000 clones, with 70% to 85% as singletons. The specimen was peripheral blood. These receptors all come from a woman in her fifties or sixties with acute or convalescent COVID-19.

V gene TRBV24-1 combines with J gene TRBJ1-1; possible D gene TRBD1, 5 bases. There are 14 residues in the CDR3. Trimming removed 2 bases from V and 3 bases from J, with 9 bases in between. Germline values: CDR1 KGHDR, CDR2 SFDVKD. The CDR3 sequence: CATSDSAGYTEAFF. DNA of the CDR3: TGTGCCACCAGTGATTCGGCAGGGTACACTGAAGCTTTCTTT.

This clone was detected once. This chain joins TRBV29-1 and TRBJ1-3; D is undetermined. The CDR3 covers 15 residues. The germline gives CDR1 SQVTM, CDR2 ANQGSEA. Trimming took off 0 bases at V and 0 bases at J, with 9 bases between the two ends. The CDR3 loop is CSVEEMYSSGNTIYF. Here the CDR3 DNA reads TGCAGCGTTGAAGAGATGTACAGCTCTGGAAACACCATATATTTT.

In its sample, this clone was seen a few times. The chain couples TRBV20-1 to TRBJ1-2; D is unresolved. Looked up from germline, CDR1 is DFQATT and CDR2 is SNEGSKA (reference sequence). The V end lost 3 bases, the J end lost 0 bases, and 5 bases lay between the germline ends. The CDR3 contains 12 residues. The CDR3 region is CSASSANYGYTF. DNA for the CDR3: TGCAGTGCTAGTTCCGCTAACTATGGCTACACCTTC.

There are a few counts of this clone. The CDR3 region is CASSHHWTGVTYEQYV. The CDR3 DNA sequence: TGTGCCAGCAGTCACCATTGGACAGGGGTTACTTACGAGCAGTACGTC. J is TRBJ2-7 and V is TRBV6-2 or TRBV6-3; 9 positions match TRBD1. The CDR3 has 16 amino acids. Germline assignment: CDR1 MNHEY and CDR2 SVGEGT. V shed 5 bases and J 4 bases; nucleotides not matched to a gene: 12.

This clone was seen once. The chain uses TRBV5-1 and TRBJ1-1; D remains ambiguous. Germline CDR1 SGHRS, CDR2 YFSETQ. The CDR3 is 13 residues long. V was clipped by 2 bases and J by 2 bases, with 7 bases between them. The CDR3 coding sequence is TGCGCCAGCAGCTTTCAACACAACACTGAAGCTTTCTTT. Translation gives CASSFQHNTEAFF. Using reference TRBV5-1 and TRBJ1-1 for the parts outside the CDR3, the full variable domain is KAGVTQTPRYLIKTRGQQVTLSCSPISGHRSVSWYQQTPGQGLQFLFEYFSETQRNKGNFPGRFSGRQFSNSRSEMNVSTLELGDSALYLCASSFQHNTEAFFGQGTRLTVV.

The chain links TRBV19 to TRBJ1-1; D is possibly TRBD1 (5 bases). V was pared by 3 bases and J by 1 base, with 12 bases between. CDR3 length: 15 amino acids. Germline-derived CDR1 and CDR2 are LNHDA and SQIVND (reference sequence). The CDR3 DNA follows: TGTGCCAGTAGTATCCAACAGGCACCGAACACTGAAGCTTTCTTT. As protein: CASSIQQAPNTEAFF.

V is TRBV2 and J is TRBJ1-1, with D hard to call. The CDR3 totals 13 residues. Deletions cut 4 bases from V and 8 bases from J, with 14 bases between. The germline V gene has CDR1 SNHLY and CDR2 FYNNEI. The CDR3: CASSATRSLEAFF. The CDR3, as DNA: TGTGCCAGCAGTGCAACTAGGTCGTTAGAAGCTTTCTTT.

In this sample, this clone turned up a few times. V and J are TRBV10-3 and TRBJ1-5; D is unclear. The germline V gene encodes CDR1 ENHRY and CDR2 SYGVKD. Trimming shortened V by 6 bases and J by 5 bases, and 11 bases separated the two germline ends. The CDR3 totals 13 residues. Written as DNA, the CDR3 is TGTGCCATCAGCGGAGGGCCTTATCAGCCCCAGCATTTT. Its protein is CAISGGPYQPQHF.

V is TRBV27 and J is TRBJ1-4; tentatively, D is TRBD1 (6 bases). There are 14 residues in the CDR3. Germline lookup yields CDR1 MNHEY and CDR2 SMNVEV (reference sequence). V lost 5 bases and J lost 2, with 9 bases in between. CDR3 DNA: TGTGCCAGCAGTCCAGGGGCGACTAATGAAAAACTGTTTTTT. It specifies CASSPGATNEKLFF.

CDR3 sequence reads: CASSPYETGQAFF. The DNA for the CDR3 is TGTGCCAGCTCACCATATGAGACAGGGCAAGCTTTCTTT. V gene TRBV18 combines with J gene TRBJ1-1; 7 bases map to TRBD1. The CDR3 covers 13 residues. The germline V gene has CDR1 KGHSH and CDR2 LQKENI. The V and J ends lost 2 bases and 9 bases, in that order; junction bases with no gene match: 6.

The J gene is TRBJ1-4, the V gene TRBV6-6, with 9 bases matching TRBD1. Germline CDR1 and CDR2: MNHNY and SVGAGI (reference sequence). V trimming: 6 bases; J trimming: 8 bases; junction bases outside the gene matches: 7. The CDR3 has 14 residues. CDR3: CASSIGQGNEKLFF. CDR3 bases: TGTGCCAGCAGCATAGGACAGGGGAACGAAAAACTGTTTTTT.

CDR3: CASRGTGGINYGYTF. Written as DNA, the CDR3 is TGTGCCAGCAGAGGAACAGGTGGCATTAACTATGGCTACACCTTC. The J gene is TRBJ1-2, the V gene TRBV9; perhaps TRBD1 as D (5 bases). Germline loops: CDR1 SGDLS, CDR2 YYNGEE. V was clipped by 5 bases and J by 1 base, with 15 bases between them. The CDR3 consists of 15 residues.

V gene TRBV3-1 (or the pseudogene TRBV3-2) combines with J gene TRBJ2-5, with D unclear. Germline CDR1 LGHDT, CDR2 YNNKEL (reference sequence). Deletions cut 4 bases from V and 0 bases from J, with 3 bases between. The CDR3 totals 12 residues. CDR3: CASSPYQETQYF. The CDR3, as DNA: TGTGCCAGCAGCCCGTACCAAGAGACCCAGTACTTC.

This chain joins TRBV19 and TRBJ2-7; D not resolved. V was clipped by 1 base and J by 0 bases, with 7 bases between them. Germline values: CDR1 LNHDA, CDR2 SQIVND (reference sequence). CDR3 length equals 14 residues. For the CDR3, the DNA is TGTGCCAGTAGTATAGGGTTCAGCTCCTACGAGCAGTACTTC. It yields the protein CASSIGFSSYEQYF.

This chain links TRBV5-1 with TRBJ2-2; maybe TRBD1 (5 bases). CDR3 length: 14 amino acids. CDR1 and CDR2 (germline): SGHRS, YFSETQ. The V gene lost 4 bases and the J gene lost 3 bases, with 10 bases spanning the gap. As DNA, the CDR3 is TGCGCCAGCAGCAGGGGTTCTGACACCGGGGAGCTGTTTTTT. Translated: CASSRGSDTGELFF.

This sequence joins TRBV10-2 and TRBJ1-1; D perhaps matches TRBD1 (5 bases). The CDR3 is 13 residues long. Germline loops: CDR1 WSHSY, CDR2 SAAADI. The germline V and J ends were trimmed by 6 bases and 8 bases, with 16 bases remaining between them. CDR3 sequence reads: CASSESKGYEAFF. The CDR3 bases are TGCGCCAGCAGCGAATCTAAGGGGTACGAAGCTTTCTTT.

The chain joins TRBV7-8 to TRBJ2-7; TRBD1 aligns across 8 bases. CDR3 length: 13 amino acids. The V segment lost 3 bases and the J segment 5 bases; nucleotides outside the gene matches: 3. Germline CDR1 SGHVS, CDR2 FQNEAQ. The CDR3 DNA reads as TGTGCCAGCAGCTTCGACAGGGGAGACGAGCAGTACGTC. Residues: CASSFDRGDEQYV.

This clone appeared a few times. J is TRBJ1-4 and V is TRBV5-4; D is possibly TRBD1 (6 bases). This CDR3 has 15 amino acids. CDR1 is SGHNT and CDR2 is YYREEE in the germline V gene (reference sequence). V gave up 3 bases and J gave up 3 bases, with 12 bases separating them. The CDR3 spells CASSSRGGSNEKLFF. The CDR3 DNA reads TGTGCCAGCAGCTCGAGGGGGGGCTCTAATGAAAAACTGTTTTTT.

This clone is a singleton in its sample. The rearrangement uses TRBV24-1 and TRBJ1-6, with no clear D. The CDR3 contains 13 residues. V gave up 5 bases and J gave up 9 bases, with 10 bases separating them. Germline V gives CDR1 KGHDR, CDR2 SFDVKD. The CDR3 here is CATSAQFGSPLHF. Here the CDR3 DNA reads TGTGCCACCAGTGCGCAGTTTGGTTCACCCCTCCACTTT.

The table lists this clone with a few counts. The chain has TRBV19 and TRBJ2-3; 10 bases align to TRBD1. Losses at the gene ends were 7 bases for V and 1 base for J; bases not matched to a gene: 5. Germline V lookup: CDR1 LNHDA, CDR2 SQIVND (reference sequence). The CDR3 totals 15 residues. CDR3 bases: TGTGCCAGTAAGGGACAGGGGTTGGGCACAGATACGCAGTATTTT. Translation gives CASKGQGLGTDTQYF.

The chain carries TRBV12-3 or TRBV12-4 and TRBJ2-2, with D perhaps matching TRBD1 (5 bases). The CDR3 has 13 residues. The V and J ends lost 3 bases and 7 bases respectively, with 9 bases between them. CDR3 region: CASSFRAGGELFF. The CDR3 DNA sequence: TGTGCCAGCAGTTTCAGGGCTGGCGGGGAGCTGTTTTTT.